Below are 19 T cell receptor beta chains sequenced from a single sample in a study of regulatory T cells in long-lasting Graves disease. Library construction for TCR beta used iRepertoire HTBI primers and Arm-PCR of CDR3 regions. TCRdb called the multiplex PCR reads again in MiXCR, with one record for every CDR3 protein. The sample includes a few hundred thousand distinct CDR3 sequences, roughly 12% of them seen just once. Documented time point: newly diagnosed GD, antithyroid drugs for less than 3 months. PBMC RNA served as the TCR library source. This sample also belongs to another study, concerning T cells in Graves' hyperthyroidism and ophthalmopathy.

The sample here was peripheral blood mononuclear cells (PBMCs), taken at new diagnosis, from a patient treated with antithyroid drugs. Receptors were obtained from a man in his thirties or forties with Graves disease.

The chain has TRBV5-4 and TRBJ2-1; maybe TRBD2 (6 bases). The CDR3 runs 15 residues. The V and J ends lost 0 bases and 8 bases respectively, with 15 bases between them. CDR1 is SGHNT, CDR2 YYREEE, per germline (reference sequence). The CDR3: CASSLARLANYEQFF. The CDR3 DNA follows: TGTGCCAGCAGCTTGGCCCGGCTAGCGAACTATGAGCAGTTCTTC.

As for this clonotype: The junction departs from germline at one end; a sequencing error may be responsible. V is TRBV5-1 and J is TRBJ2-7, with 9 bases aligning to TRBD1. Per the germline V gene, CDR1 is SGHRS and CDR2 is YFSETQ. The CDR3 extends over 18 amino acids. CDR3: CASSTSGTGPSSSYEQYF. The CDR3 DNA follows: TGCGCCAGCAGCACCTCCGGGACAGGGCCCTCCAGCTCCTACGAGCAATACTTC. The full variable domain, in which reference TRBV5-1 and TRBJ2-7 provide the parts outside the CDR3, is KAGVTQTPRYLIKTRGQQVTLSCSPISGHRSVSWYQQTPGQGLQFLFEYFSETQRNKGNFPGRFSGRQFSNSRSEMNVSTLELGDSALYLCASSTSGTGPSSSYEQYFGPGTRLTVT.

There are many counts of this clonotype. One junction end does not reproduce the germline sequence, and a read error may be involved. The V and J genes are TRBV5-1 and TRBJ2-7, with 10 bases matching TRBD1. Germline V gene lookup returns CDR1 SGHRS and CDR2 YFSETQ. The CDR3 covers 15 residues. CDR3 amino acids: CASSHRGQGSSEQYF. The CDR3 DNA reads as TGCGCCAGCAGCCACCGGGGACAGGGGTCCTCCGAGCAGTACTTC. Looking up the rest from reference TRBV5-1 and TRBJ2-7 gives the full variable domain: KAGVTQTPRYLIKTRGQQVTLSCSPISGHRSVSWYQQTPGQGLQFLFEYFSETQRNKGNFPGRFSGRQFSNSRSEMNVSTLELGDSALYLCASSHRGQGSSEQYFGPGTRLTVT.

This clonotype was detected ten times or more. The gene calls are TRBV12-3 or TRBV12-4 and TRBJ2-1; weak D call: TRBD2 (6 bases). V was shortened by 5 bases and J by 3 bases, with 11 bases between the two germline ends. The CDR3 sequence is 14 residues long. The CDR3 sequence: CASSRQGGYNEQFF. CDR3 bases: TGTGCCAGCAGTCGTCAGGGAGGCTACAATGAGCAGTTCTTC.

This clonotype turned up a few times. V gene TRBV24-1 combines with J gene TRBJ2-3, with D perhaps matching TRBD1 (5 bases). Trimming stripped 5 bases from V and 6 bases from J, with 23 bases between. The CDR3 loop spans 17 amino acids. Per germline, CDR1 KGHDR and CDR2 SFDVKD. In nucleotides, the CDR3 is TGTGCCACCAGTGGAGATGGGGTCTTTGGGGCACCTGATACGCAGTATTTT. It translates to CATSGDGVFGAPDTQYF.

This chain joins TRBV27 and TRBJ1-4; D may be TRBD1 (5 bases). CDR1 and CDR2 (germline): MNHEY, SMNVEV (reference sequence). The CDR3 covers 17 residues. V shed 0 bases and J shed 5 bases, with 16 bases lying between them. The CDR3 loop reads CASSLSNRGEENEKLFF. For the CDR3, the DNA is TGTGCCAGCAGTTTATCCAACCGAGGGGAGGAGAATGAAAAACTGTTTTTT.

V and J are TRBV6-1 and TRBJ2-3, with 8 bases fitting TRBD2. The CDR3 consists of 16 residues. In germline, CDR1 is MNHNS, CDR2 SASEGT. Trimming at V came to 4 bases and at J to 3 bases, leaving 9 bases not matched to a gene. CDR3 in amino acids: CASSVGPGLETDTQYF. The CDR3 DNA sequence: TGTGCCAGCAGTGTGGGACCGGGACTAGAAACAGATACGCAGTATTTT.

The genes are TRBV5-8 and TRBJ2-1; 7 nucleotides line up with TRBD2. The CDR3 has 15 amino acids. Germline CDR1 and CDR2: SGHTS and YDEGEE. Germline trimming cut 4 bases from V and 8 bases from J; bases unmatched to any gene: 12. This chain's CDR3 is CASSRPGTTPHEQFF. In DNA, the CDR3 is TGTGCCAGCAGCCGTCCCGGGACTACCCCCCATGAGCAGTTCTTC.

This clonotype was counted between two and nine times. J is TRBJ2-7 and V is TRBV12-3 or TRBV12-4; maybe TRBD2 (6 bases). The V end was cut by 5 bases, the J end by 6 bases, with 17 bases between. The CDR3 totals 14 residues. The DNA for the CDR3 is TGTGCCAGCAGTGTCCGACCGACTAGTGGCGAGCAGTACTTC. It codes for CASSVRPTSGEQYF.

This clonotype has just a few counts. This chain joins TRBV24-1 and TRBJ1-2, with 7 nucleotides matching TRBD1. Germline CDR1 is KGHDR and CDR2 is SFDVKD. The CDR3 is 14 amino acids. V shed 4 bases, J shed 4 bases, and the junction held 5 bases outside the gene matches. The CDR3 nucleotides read TGTGCCACCAGTGACCAACAGGGGACCTATGGCTACACCTTC. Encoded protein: CATSDQQGTYGYTF.

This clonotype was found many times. In DNA form, the CDR3 reads TGCAGTGCTCCGCTCGGCGGGACCCACAGCTCCTACGAGCAGTACTTC. This encodes CSAPLGGTHSSYEQYF. This chain links TRBV20-1 with TRBJ2-7; weak D call: TRBD2 (6 bases). Per germline, CDR1 DFQATT and CDR2 SNEGSKA (reference sequence). V was shortened by 5 bases and J by 0 bases, with 20 bases between the two germline ends. This CDR3 is 16 amino acids long.

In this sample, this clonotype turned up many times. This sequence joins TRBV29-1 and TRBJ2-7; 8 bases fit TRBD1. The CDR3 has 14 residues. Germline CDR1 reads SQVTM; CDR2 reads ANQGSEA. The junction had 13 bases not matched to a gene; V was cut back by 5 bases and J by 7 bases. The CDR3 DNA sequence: TGCAGCGTTCTCCGGGACAGGAACCCTTGGGAGCAGTACTTC. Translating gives CSVLRDRNPWEQYF.

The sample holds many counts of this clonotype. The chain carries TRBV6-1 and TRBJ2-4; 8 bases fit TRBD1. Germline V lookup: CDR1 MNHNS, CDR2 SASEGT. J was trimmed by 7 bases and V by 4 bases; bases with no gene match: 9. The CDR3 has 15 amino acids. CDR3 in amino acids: CASSVKTGDLNIQYF. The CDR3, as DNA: TGTGCCAGCAGTGTAAAGACAGGGGATCTTAACATTCAGTACTTC.

The CDR3 region is CASSRKSLQDPGAGSSGYTF. The CDR3, as DNA: TGTGCCAGCAGCCGAAAGTCATTACAGGATCCCGGAGCCGGATCGTCCGGCTACACCTTC. The rearrangement joins TRBV5-5 to TRBJ1-2, with D tentatively TRBD1 (5 bases). The CDR3 consists of 20 residues. Germline V CDR1 and CDR2: SGHKS, YYEKEE (reference sequence). V dropped 4 bases and J dropped 8 bases, with 36 bases sitting between them.

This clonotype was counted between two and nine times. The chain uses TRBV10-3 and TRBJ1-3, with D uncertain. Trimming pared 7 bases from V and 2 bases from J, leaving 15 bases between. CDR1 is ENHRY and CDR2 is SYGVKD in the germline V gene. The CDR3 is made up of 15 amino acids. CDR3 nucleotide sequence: TGTGCCATCAAGGAGGGCCTTTTAGCTGGAAACACCATATATTTT. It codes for CAIKEGLLAGNTIYF.

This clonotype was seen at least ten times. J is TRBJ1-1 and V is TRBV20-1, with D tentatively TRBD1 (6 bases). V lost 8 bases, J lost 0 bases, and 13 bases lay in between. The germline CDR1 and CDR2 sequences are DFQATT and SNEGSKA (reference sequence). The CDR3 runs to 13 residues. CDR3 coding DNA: TGCAGTACCGTACAGGGAGTGAACACTGAAGCTTTCTTT. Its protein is CSTVQGVNTEAFF.

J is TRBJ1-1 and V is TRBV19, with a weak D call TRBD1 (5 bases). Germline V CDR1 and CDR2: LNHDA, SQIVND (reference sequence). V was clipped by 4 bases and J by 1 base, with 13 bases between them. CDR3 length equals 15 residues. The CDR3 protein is CASSNGRGSNTEAFF. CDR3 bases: TGTGCCAGTAGTAACGGGAGGGGCTCGAACACTGAAGCTTTCTTT.

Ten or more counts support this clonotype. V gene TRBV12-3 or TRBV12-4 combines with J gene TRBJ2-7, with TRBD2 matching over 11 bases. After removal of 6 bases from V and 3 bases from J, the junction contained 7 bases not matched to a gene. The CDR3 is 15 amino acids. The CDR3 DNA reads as TGTGCCAGCAGCCCCGGGACTAGCGGAAACTACGAGCAGTACTTC. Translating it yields CASSPGTSGNYEQYF.

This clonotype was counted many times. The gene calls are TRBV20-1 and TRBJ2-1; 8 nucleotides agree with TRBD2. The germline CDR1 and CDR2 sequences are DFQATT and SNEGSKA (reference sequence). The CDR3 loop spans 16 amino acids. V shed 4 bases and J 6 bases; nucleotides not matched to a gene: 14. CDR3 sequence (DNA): TGCAGTGCTACTCCCACCGGGGGGGAGTGGAGCAATGAGCAGTTCTTC. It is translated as CSATPTGGEWSNEQFF.